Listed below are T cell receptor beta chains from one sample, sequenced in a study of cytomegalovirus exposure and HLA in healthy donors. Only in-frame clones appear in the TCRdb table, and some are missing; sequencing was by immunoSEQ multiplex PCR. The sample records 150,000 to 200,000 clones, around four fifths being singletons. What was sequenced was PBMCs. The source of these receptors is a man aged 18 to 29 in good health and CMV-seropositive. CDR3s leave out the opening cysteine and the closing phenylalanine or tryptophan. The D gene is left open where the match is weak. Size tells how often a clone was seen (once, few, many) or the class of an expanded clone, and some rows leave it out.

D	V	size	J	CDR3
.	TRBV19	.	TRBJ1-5	ASSPRQAPGVSQH
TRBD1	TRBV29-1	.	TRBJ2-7	SVSSGQASYEQY
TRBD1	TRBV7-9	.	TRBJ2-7	ASSLAGGAEQY
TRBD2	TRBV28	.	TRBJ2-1	ASSGGRIGQF
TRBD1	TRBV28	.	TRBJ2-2	ASSDRGHTGELF
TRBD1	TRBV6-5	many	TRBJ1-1	ASSYADRRTEAF
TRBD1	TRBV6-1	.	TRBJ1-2	ASSDFDRAGYT
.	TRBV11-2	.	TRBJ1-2	ASSLDYTGYGYT
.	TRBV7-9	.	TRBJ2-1	ATPSERPGRNEQF
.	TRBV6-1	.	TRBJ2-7	ASSRGGVSSYEQY
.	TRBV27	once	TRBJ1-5	ASSLSPQADPNQPQH
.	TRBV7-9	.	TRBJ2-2	ASSRGLTSTGELF
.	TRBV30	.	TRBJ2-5	AWSVGLGGDSFSTQY
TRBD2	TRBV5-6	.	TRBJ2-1	ASSSRTSGRAGEQF
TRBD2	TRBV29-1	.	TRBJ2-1	SVEFRAGLAGVLEQF
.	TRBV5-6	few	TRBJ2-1	ASSLWRAGGYNEQF
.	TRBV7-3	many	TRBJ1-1	ASSLTAGNTEAF
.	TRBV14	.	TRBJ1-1	ASSHSGMNTEAF
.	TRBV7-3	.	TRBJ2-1	ASSPTPSGSSYNEQF
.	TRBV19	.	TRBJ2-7	ASSMGLNYEQY
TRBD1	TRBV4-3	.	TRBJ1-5	ASSYDRDQPQH
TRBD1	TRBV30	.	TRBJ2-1	AWSAGQSFNEQF
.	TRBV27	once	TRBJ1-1	ASSSGLQGPGTEAF
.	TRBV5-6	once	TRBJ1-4	ASSGGDSIGEKLF
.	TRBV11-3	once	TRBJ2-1	ASSSTTSSYNEQF
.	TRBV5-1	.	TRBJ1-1	ASSRTGSPEAF
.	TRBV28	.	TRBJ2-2	ASSLIERGTGELF
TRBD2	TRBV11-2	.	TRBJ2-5	ASSFSSGSKETQY
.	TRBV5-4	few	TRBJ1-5	ASSLYRESPQH
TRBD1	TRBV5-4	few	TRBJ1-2	ASSWTGQGHGYT